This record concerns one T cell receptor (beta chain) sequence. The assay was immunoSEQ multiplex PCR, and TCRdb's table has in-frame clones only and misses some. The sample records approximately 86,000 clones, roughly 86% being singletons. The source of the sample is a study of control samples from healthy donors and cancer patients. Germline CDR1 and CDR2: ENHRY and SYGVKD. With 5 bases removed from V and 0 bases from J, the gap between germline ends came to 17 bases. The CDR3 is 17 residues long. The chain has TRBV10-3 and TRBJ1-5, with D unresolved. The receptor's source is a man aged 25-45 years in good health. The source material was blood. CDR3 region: CAISPGRGMDSNQPQHF. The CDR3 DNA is TGTGCCATCAGTCCCGGAAGAGGGATGGATAGCAATCAGCCCCAGCATTTT.